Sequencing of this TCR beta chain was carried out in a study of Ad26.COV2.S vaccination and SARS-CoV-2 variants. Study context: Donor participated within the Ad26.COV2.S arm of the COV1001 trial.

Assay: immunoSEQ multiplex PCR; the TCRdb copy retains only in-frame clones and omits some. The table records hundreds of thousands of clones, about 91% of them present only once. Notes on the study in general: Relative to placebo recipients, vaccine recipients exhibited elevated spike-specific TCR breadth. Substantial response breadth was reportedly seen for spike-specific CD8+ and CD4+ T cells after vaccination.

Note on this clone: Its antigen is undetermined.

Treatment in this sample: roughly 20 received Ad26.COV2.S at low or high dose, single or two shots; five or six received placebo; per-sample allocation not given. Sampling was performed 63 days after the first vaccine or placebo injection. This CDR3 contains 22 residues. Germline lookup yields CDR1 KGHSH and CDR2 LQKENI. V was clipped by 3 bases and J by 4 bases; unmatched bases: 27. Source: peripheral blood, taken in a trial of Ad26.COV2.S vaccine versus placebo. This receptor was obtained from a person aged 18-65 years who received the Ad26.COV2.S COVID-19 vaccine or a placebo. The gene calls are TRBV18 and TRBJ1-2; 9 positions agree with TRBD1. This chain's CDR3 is CASSPVSHLPRDRVVNLYGYTF. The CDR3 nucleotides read TGTGCCAGCTCACCGGTCTCTCACCTACCTCGGGACAGGGTTGTCAACCTCTATGGCTACACCTTC.